One sample yielded the 26 T cell receptor beta chains listed below, sequenced in a study of identical twins listed by TCRdb under 2016. Libraries came from 5' RACE. Sequenced on an Illumina HiSeq 2000. Clones were called with MiXCR by TCRdb after fastp trimmed the public reads at Q25, and only in-frame beta chains were retained. When rows share a CDR3 protein, they turn into one entry using the most common DNA and genes. This sample gives 600,000 to 800,000 distinct CDR3 sequences in total; around 21% of them show up just once. The ten largest make up approximately 4.3% of the sample. The sample was also reused in another study, on T cells expressing NK-cell markers.

Sequencing was done on a sample of PBMCs. The receptors shown here come from a woman aged 18 to 35 in good health.

In its sample, this clonotype was seen once. The V and J genes are TRBV20-1 and TRBJ2-5, with a tentative D call TRBD2 (5 bases). Germline V gives CDR1 DFQATT, CDR2 SNEGSKA (reference sequence). V lost 5 bases and J lost 5, with 21 bases in between. The CDR3 runs 15 residues. The CDR3 DNA follows: TGCAGTGCTTGCCGACGGGATCGGGTACTGGAGACCCAGTACTTC. This gives the protein CSACRRDRVLETQYF.

This clonotype was seen at least ten times. CDR3 coding DNA: TGTGCCAGCAGTTTCGCTAGCACAGATACGCAGTATTTT. Protein: CASSFASTDTQYF. The chain has TRBV27 and TRBJ2-3, with D hard to call. The germline V gene has CDR1 MNHEY and CDR2 SMNVEV (reference sequence). CDR3 length: 13 amino acids. V gave up 3 bases and J gave up 0 bases, with 4 bases separating them.

The chain employs TRBV6-5 and TRBJ1-1; D uncertain. The V gene's germline CDR1 is MNHEY and CDR2 SVGAGI. The CDR3 extends over 14 amino acids. The germline V and J ends were trimmed by 4 bases and 5 bases, with 14 bases remaining between them. As DNA, the CDR3 is TGTGCCAGCAGTTGGGGAGGCCCGAGGACTGAAGCTTTCTTT. This codes for CASSWGGPRTEAFF.

CDR3 region: CASSDDRGFTGEQYF. The CDR3 nucleotides are TGCGCCAGCAGCGACGACAGGGGTTTTACGGGAGAGCAGTACTTC. The chain is built from TRBV5-1 and TRBJ2-7; 8 positions agree with TRBD1. This CDR3 has 15 residues. The J segment lost 7 bases and the V segment lost 4 bases, leaving 13 bases of the junction unmatched. The germline CDR1 and CDR2 sequences are SGHRS and YFSETQ.

CDR3 in DNA: TGTGCCAGCAGTACTACTGGGACAGGAGCCAACTACGAGCAGTACTTC. It yields the protein CASSTTGTGANYEQYF. The V and J genes are TRBV7-9 and TRBJ2-7; 8 nucleotides match TRBD1. The CDR3 sequence is 16 residues long. CDR1 is SEHNR and CDR2 is FQNEAQ in the germline V gene (reference sequence). J was trimmed by 3 bases and V by 6 bases; bases with no gene match: 13.

In its sample, this clonotype was seen many times. The CDR3 loop is CASSFSPGGTGMSEQYF. CDR3 DNA sequence: TGCGCCAGCAGCTTCTCCCCCGGAGGGACAGGGATGAGCGAGCAGTACTTC. V is TRBV5-1 and J is TRBJ2-7; 9 bases map to TRBD1. This CDR3 spans 17 amino acids. Germline values: CDR1 SGHRS, CDR2 YFSETQ. The junction had 15 bases not matched to a gene; V was cut back by 2 bases and J by 6 bases.

CDR3 residues: CASSQARLAGSQETQYF. CDR3 DNA: TGTGCCAGCAGCCAAGCCAGACTAGCGGGGTCACAAGAGACCCAGTACTTC. The chain has TRBV14 and TRBJ2-5; the match to TRBD2 covers 11 bases. Germline CDR1 is SGHDN and CDR2 is FVKESK. The CDR3 contains 17 residues. The J segment lost 2 bases and the V segment lost 1 base, leaving 6 bases of the junction unmatched.

This clonotype was picked up many times. V and J are TRBV12-3 or TRBV12-4 and TRBJ2-7; possibly TRBD2 for D (6 bases). V was shortened by 3 bases and J by 1 base, with 10 bases between the two germline ends. The length of the CDR3 is 14 residues. CDR3 DNA sequence: TGTGCCAGCAGTTTGGGGACTGAGTCCTACGAGCAGTACTTC. Amino acid sequence: CASSLGTESYEQYF.

V usage is TRBV19 and J usage is TRBJ2-2; no clear D gene. Between the trimmed V and J ends, which lost 1 base and 5 bases, there was a span of 8 bases. Germline lookup yields CDR1 LNHDA and CDR2 SQIVND (reference sequence). The CDR3 covers 14 residues. The CDR3 loop reads CASSIATGTGELFF. CDR3 sequence (DNA): TGTGCCAGTAGTATAGCAACCGGTACCGGGGAGCTGTTTTTT.

The chain uses TRBV20-1 and TRBJ2-1; 8 nucleotides align to TRBD2. Germline CDR1 is DFQATT and CDR2 is SNEGSKA (reference sequence). The CDR3 contains 14 residues. V shed 5 bases, J shed 5 bases, and the junction held 8 bases outside the gene matches. The CDR3 protein is CSASIAGPNNEQFF. The DNA of the CDR3 is TGCAGTGCTTCAATAGCGGGACCCAACAATGAGCAGTTCTTC.

This rearrangement joins TRBV29-1 to TRBJ2-1; D gene unclear. The CDR3 loop spans 12 amino acids. V lost 6 bases and J lost 8, with 14 bases in between. The V gene's germline CDR1 is SQVTM and CDR2 ANQGSEA. The CDR3 here is CSVRRPRDEQFF. CDR3 in DNA: TGCAGCGTCCGTAGGCCCCGGGATGAGCAGTTCTTC.

This clonotype was observed a handful of times. J is TRBJ2-1 and V is TRBV15; 10 nucleotides match TRBD1. This CDR3 has 15 residues. Germline V gene lookup returns CDR1 LNHNV and CDR2 YYDKDF (reference sequence). The ends lost 0 bases at V and 8 bases at J; junction bases unmatched: 4. The CDR3 loop reads CATSRDRTGGDEQFF. DNA of the CDR3: TGTGCCACCAGCAGAGATAGGACAGGGGGAGATGAGCAGTTCTTC.

The chain couples TRBV20-1 to TRBJ2-7, with 7 bases identical to TRBD1. The germline gives CDR1 DFQATT, CDR2 SNEGSKA (reference sequence). CDR3 size: 13 residues. Trimming cost V 6 bases and J 7 bases; bases outside gene matches: 12. The CDR3 spells CSAKLGGIGEQYF. CDR3 nucleotide sequence: TGCAGTGCCAAGCTAGGGGGCATCGGGGAGCAGTACTTC.

The chain uses TRBV2 and TRBJ2-5; perhaps TRBD2 as D (5 bases). The CDR3 covers 12 residues. Germline V gene data show CDR1 as SNHLY and CDR2 as FYNNEI. Deletions cut 10 bases from V and 5 bases from J, with 14 bases between. CDR3 nucleotides: TGTGCCACCGCGCGGGTCGAGGAGACCCAGTACTTC. Encoded protein: CATARVEETQYF.

In its sample, this clonotype was seen a few times. This chain joins TRBV20-1 and TRBJ2-7, with D hard to call. The germline CDR1 and CDR2 sequences are DFQATT and SNEGSKA (reference sequence). Trimming stripped 5 bases from V and 4 bases from J, with 18 bases between. The CDR3 has 14 residues. CDR3 region: CSARPGLSFYEQYF. CDR3 DNA sequence: TGCAGTGCTCGACCGGGCCTTAGCTTTTACGAGCAGTACTTC.

The chain joins TRBV20-1 to TRBJ1-1, with D possibly matching TRBD1 (6 bases). V was cut by 4 bases and J by 1 base, with 13 bases left in between. The CDR3 has 14 residues. Germline V gene sequence: CDR1 DFQATT, CDR2 SNEGSKA (reference sequence). The CDR3 DNA follows: TGCAGTGCTACAAAACCACAGGGGAACACTGAAGCTTTCTTT. Amino acids: CSATKPQGNTEAFF.

This clonotype showed up many times. This sequence joins TRBV20-1 and TRBJ2-7, with a tentative D call TRBD1 (5 bases). The CDR3 spans 13 residues. The V gene lost 3 bases and the J gene lost 1 base, with 10 bases spanning the gap. From germline, CDR1 is DFQATT and CDR2 SNEGSKA (reference sequence). The CDR3 DNA reads as TGCAGTGCTAGGAAAGCAGGGTCCTACGAGCAGTACTTC. Protein: CSARKAGSYEQYF.

In its sample, this clonotype was seen a few times. The chain has TRBV20-1 and TRBJ2-1; TRBD2 agrees at 13 bases. V trimming: 8 bases; J trimming: 7 bases; junction bases outside the gene matches: 8. The CDR3 has 14 amino acids. Germline CDR1 is DFQATT and CDR2 is SNEGSKA (reference sequence). As DNA, the CDR3 is TGCAGTTCTGGGGGACTAGCGGGGCTGAATGAGCAGTTCTTC. Encoded protein: CSSGGLAGLNEQFF.

The chain employs TRBV9 and TRBJ2-5; no clear D. The ends were cut back, 4 bases at V and 2 bases at J, with 12 bases in the middle. Germline V gene lookup returns CDR1 SGDLS and CDR2 YYNGEE. This CDR3 spans 14 amino acids. In nucleotides, the CDR3 is TGTGCCAGCAGCCACAGTAAACTACAAGAGACCCAGTACTTC. Translating gives CASSHSKLQETQYF.

This chain connects TRBV6-1 to TRBJ2-7; the match to TRBD2 covers 10 bases. In germline, CDR1 is MNHNS, CDR2 SASEGT. CDR3 length: 16 residues. V shed 7 bases and J 5 bases; nucleotides not matched to a gene: 14. CDR3: CASMSLRSSGGDEQYF. CDR3 DNA sequence: TGTGCCAGCATGAGCCTAAGGTCTAGCGGGGGCGACGAGCAGTACTTC.

The chain joins TRBV20-1 to TRBJ1-1, with a weak D call TRBD1 (6 bases). Germline V gene sequence: CDR1 DFQATT, CDR2 SNEGSKA (reference sequence). Trimming took off 0 bases at V and 0 bases at J, with 14 bases between the two ends. The CDR3 covers 16 residues. CDR3 sequence (DNA): TGCAGTGCTAGAGAGCCGGACAGTTCAATGAACACTGAAGCTTTCTTT. This translates into CSAREPDSSMNTEAFF.

This clonotype appeared a few times. This chain joins TRBV5-1 and TRBJ2-1, with D perhaps matching TRBD1 (6 bases). Germline CDR1 and CDR2: SGHRS and YFSETQ. The V and J ends lost 3 bases and 8 bases respectively, with 18 bases between them. The CDR3 loop spans 15 amino acids. The CDR3 coding sequence is TGCGCCAGCAGCTCAACAGGGACCTCCGAGTATGAGCAGTTCTTC. Encoded protein: CASSSTGTSEYEQFF.

This clonotype was detected many times. The chain recombines TRBV5-1 with TRBJ2-5, with 10 positions matching TRBD1. The length of the CDR3 is 15 residues. Trimming at V came to 4 bases and at J to 5 bases, leaving 8 bases not matched to a gene. Per the germline V gene, CDR1 is SGHRS and CDR2 is YFSETQ. CDR3 sequence: CASSPGTGDGETQYF. The CDR3 DNA follows: TGCGCCAGCAGCCCGGGGACAGGGGATGGGGAGACCCAGTACTTC.

V usage is TRBV12-3 or TRBV12-4 and J usage is TRBJ2-7; TRBD1 is a possible D gene (5 bases). V was shortened by 5 bases and J by 1 base, with 18 bases between the two germline ends. The CDR3 contains 16 residues. DNA of the CDR3: TGTGCCAGCAGTCCGAAGACAGTTTCTTCGTCCTACGAGCAGTACTTC. Encoded protein: CASSPKTVSSSYEQYF.

The chain employs TRBV11-2 and TRBJ2-5, with TRBD1 matching over 7 bases. Germline V gene data show CDR1 as SGHAT and CDR2 as FQNNGV. V lost 5 bases to trimming and J lost 2 bases; unmatched junction nucleotides: 5. The CDR3 totals 14 residues. The CDR3 nucleotides read TGTGCCAGCAGCACCAGGACAGGTCAAGAGACCCAGTACTTC. Its protein is CASSTRTGQETQYF.

This clonotype was seen ten or more times. V gene TRBV6-5 combines with J gene TRBJ2-1; the D is unclear. The V end was cut by 2 bases, the J end by 5 bases, with 13 bases between. Germline CDR1 and CDR2: MNHEY and SVGAGI. This CDR3 comprises 15 residues. In DNA, the CDR3 is TGTGCCAGCAGTTACGGAGCCCCGCCCCACAATGAGCAGTTCTTC. Protein sequence: CASSYGAPPHNEQFF.